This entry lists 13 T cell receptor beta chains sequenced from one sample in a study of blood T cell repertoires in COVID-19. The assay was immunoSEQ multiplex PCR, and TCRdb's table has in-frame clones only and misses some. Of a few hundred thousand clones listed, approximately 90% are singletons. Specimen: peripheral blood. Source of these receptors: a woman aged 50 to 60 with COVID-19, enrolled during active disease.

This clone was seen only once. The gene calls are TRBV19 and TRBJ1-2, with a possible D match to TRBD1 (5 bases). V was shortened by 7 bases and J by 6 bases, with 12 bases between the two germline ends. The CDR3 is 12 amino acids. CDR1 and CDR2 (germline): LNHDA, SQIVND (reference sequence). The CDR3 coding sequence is TGTGCCAGTAAGATGGGGCAGAATGGCTACACCTTC. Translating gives CASKMGQNGYTF.

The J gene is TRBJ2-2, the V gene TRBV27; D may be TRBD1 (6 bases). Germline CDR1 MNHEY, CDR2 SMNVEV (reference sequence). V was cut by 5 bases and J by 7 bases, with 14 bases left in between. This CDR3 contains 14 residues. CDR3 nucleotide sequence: TGTGCCAGCAGTATCACAGGGTTGGTCGGGGAGCTGTTTTTT. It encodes CASSITGLVGELFF.

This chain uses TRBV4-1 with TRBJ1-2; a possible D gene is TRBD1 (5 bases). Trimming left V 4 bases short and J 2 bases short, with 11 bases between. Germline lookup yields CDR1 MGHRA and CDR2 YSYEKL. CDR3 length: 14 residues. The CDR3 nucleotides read TGCGCCAGCAGCCCCCGCGACAGCAACTATGGCTACACCTTC. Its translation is CASSPRDSNYGYTF.

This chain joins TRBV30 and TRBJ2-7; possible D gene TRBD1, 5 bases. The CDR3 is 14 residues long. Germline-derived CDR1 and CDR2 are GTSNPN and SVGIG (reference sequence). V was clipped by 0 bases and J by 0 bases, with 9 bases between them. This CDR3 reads CAWSVLQASYEQYF. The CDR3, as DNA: TGTGCCTGGAGTGTATTACAGGCCTCCTACGAGCAGTACTTC. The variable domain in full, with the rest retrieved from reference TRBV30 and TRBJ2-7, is SQTIHQWPATLVQPVGSPLSLECTVEGTSNPNLYWYRQAAGRGLQLLFYSVGIGQISSEVPQNLSASRPQDRQFILSSKKLLLSDSGFYLCAWSVLQASYEQYFGPGTRLTVT.

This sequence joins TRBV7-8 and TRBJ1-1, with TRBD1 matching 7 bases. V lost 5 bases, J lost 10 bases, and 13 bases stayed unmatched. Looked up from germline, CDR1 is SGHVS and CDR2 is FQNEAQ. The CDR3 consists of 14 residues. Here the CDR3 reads CASSPSKAGGGAFF. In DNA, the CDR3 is TGTGCCAGCAGCCCATCAAAGGCAGGGGGAGGAGCTTTCTTT.

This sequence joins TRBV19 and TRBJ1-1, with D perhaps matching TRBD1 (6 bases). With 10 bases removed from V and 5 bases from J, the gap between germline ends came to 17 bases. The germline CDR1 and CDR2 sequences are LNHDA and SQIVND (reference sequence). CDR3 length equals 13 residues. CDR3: CATSEGRGTEAFF. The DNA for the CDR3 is TGTGCCACCTCCGAAGGGAGGGGGACTGAAGCTTTCTTT.

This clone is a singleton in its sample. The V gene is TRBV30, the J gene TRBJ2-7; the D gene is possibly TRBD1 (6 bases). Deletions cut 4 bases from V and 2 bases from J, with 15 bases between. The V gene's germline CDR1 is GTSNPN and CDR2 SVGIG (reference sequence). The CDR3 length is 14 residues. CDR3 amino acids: CAWNDRPGTYEQYF. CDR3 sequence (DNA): TGTGCCTGGAATGACAGGCCGGGGACCTACGAGCAGTACTTC.

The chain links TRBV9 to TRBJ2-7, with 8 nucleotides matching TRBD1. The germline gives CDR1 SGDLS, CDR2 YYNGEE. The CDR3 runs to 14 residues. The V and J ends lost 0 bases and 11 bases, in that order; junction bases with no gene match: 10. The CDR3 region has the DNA TGTGCCAGCAGCGTAGGACTATCACAGGGGGAGGAGTACTTC. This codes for CASSVGLSQGEEYF.

CDR3 region: CSVEAYPGTDAYGYTF. CDR3 nucleotide sequence: TGCAGCGTTGAAGCTTATCCCGGGACAGACGCCTATGGCTACACCTTC. The chain couples TRBV29-1 to TRBJ1-2, with 7 positions matching TRBD1. The CDR3 spans 16 residues. Per germline, CDR1 SQVTM and CDR2 ANQGSEA. The V segment lost 1 base and the J segment 4 bases; nucleotides outside the gene matches: 12.

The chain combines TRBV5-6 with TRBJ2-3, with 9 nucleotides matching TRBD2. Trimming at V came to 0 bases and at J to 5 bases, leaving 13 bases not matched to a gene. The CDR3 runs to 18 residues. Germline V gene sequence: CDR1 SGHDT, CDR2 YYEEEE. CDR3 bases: TGTGCCAGCAGCTTGGGGATAGCGGGGGCTCCCGCGGTAGATACGCAGTATTTT. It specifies CASSLGIAGAPAVDTQYF.

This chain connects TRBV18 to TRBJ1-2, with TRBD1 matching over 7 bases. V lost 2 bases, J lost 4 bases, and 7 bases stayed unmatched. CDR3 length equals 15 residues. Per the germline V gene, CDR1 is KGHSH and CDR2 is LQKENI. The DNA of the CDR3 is TGTGCCAGCTCACCAAGAGAGACAGGGACCTATGGCTACACCTTC. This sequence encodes CASSPRETGTYGYTF.

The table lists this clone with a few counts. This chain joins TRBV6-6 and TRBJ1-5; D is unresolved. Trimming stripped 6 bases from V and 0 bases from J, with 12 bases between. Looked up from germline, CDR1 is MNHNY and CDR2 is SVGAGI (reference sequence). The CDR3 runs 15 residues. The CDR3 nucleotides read TGTGCCAGCAGCTCCCACGGGGATAGCAATCAGCCCCAGCATTTT. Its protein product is CASSSHGDSNQPQHF.

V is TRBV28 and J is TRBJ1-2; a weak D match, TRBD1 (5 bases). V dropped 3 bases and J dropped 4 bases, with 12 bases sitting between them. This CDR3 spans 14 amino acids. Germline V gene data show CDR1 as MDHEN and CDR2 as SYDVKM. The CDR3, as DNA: TGTGCCAGCAGTTTGCCGGGGGGAGGCTATGGCTACACCTTC. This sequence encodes CASSLPGGGYGYTF.